This is a list of T cell receptor beta chains from one sample in a study of response to subunit inactivated influenza vaccine. TCRdb recomputed calls from the RT-PCR reads with MiXCR, one row per CDR3 protein. The data hold under 550,000 distinct CDR3 sequences, with approximately 7.7% observed a single time. The sequences come from PBMCs from blood, collected about 24 months after vaccination. These receptors were collected from a man aged 50 to 75 who received an inactivated influenza vaccine. CDR3s include the opening cysteine and the closing phenylalanine or tryptophan. The D gene is left open where the match is weak. Expanded clones are given a class, and other clones once, few, many or no size at all.

d_call: -
j_call: TRBJ1-1
v_call: TRBV28
clone_size: -
cdr3_aa: CASSFRQATEAFF
cdr3_nt: TGTGCCAGCAGTTTCAGGCAGGCCACTGAAGCTTTCTTT

d_call: -
j_call: TRBJ2-7
v_call: TRBV7-2
clone_size: -
cdr3_aa: CASSSAGTVAQYF
cdr3_nt: TGTGCCAGCAGCTCGGCGGGGACTGTGGCTCAGTACTTC

d_call: -
j_call: TRBJ2-5
v_call: TRBV2
clone_size: -
cdr3_aa: CASSPRQGTQETQYF
cdr3_nt: TGTGCCAGCAGTCCCCGGCAGGGGACACAAGAGACCCAGTACTTC

d_call: -
j_call: TRBJ2-2
v_call: TRBV27
clone_size: few
cdr3_aa: CASSFQNTGELFF
cdr3_nt: TGTGCCAGCAGTTTCCAAAACACCGGGGAGCTGTTTTTT

d_call: TRBD1
j_call: TRBJ1-1
v_call: TRBV9
clone_size: many
cdr3_aa: CASSVGGTGPTEAFF
cdr3_nt: TGTGCCAGCAGCGTAGGTGGGACAGGGCCCACTGAAGCTTTCTTT

d_call: TRBD2
j_call: TRBJ2-1
v_call: TRBV5-6
clone_size: -
cdr3_aa: CASSTRTSGTNNEQFF
cdr3_nt: TGTGCCAGCAGCACCAGGACTAGCGGAACCAACAATGAGCAGTTCTTC

d_call: TRBD2
j_call: TRBJ2-1
v_call: TRBV27
clone_size: -
cdr3_aa: CASSSGGANEQFF
cdr3_nt: TGTGCCAGCAGTAGCGGGGGGGCAAATGAGCAGTTCTTC

d_call: TRBD2
j_call: TRBJ2-5
v_call: TRBV29-1
clone_size: -
cdr3_aa: CSVTSDQETQYF
cdr3_nt: TGCAGCGTTACTAGCGACCAAGAGACCCAGTACTTC

d_call: -
j_call: TRBJ1-3
v_call: TRBV30
clone_size: few
cdr3_aa: CAWSQLPDSGNTIYF
cdr3_nt: TGTGCCTGGTCTCAATTACCAGACTCTGGAAACACCATATATTTT

d_call: -
j_call: TRBJ2-7
v_call: TRBV27
clone_size: few
cdr3_aa: CASSFMGYEQYF
cdr3_nt: TGTGCCAGCAGTTTCATGGGATACGAGCAGTACTTC

d_call: -
j_call: TRBJ2-1
v_call: TRBV5-1
clone_size: few
cdr3_aa: CASSLGRRSGTYNEQFF
cdr3_nt: TGCGCCAGCAGCTTGGGTCGCCGGTCGGGGACCTACAATGAGCAGTTCTTC

d_call: TRBD2
j_call: TRBJ2-7
v_call: TRBV6-1
clone_size: many
cdr3_aa: CASTAPGLAVYEQYF
cdr3_nt: TGTGCCAGCACCGCCCCGGGACTAGCGGTCTACGAGCAGTACTTC

d_call: -
j_call: TRBJ2-2
v_call: TRBV6-1
clone_size: -
cdr3_aa: CASFRNANTGELFF
cdr3_nt: TGTGCCAGCTTCAGGAACGCGAACACCGGGGAGCTGTTTTTT

d_call: -
j_call: TRBJ2-1
v_call: TRBV4-1
clone_size: many
cdr3_aa: CASSQDYGEQFF
cdr3_nt: TGCGCCAGCAGCCAAGACTATGGAGAGCAGTTCTTC

d_call: -
j_call: TRBJ2-7
v_call: TRBV5-1
clone_size: many
cdr3_aa: CASRDPLSYEQYF
cdr3_nt: TGCGCCAGCAGGGACCCGCTCTCCTACGAGCAGTACTTC

d_call: -
j_call: TRBJ2-5
v_call: TRBV5-3
clone_size: few
cdr3_aa: CARTLGGYQETQYF
cdr3_nt: TGTGCCAGAACCCTGGGGGGCTACCAAGAGACCCAGTACTTC

d_call: -
j_call: TRBJ2-3
v_call: TRBV12-3/TRBV12-4
clone_size: -
cdr3_aa: CASNIHHTDTQYF
cdr3_nt: TGTGCCAGCAATATTCACCACACAGATACGCAGTATTTT

d_call: -
j_call: TRBJ2-2
v_call: TRBV12-3/TRBV12-4
clone_size: many
cdr3_aa: CASRTPQQNTGELFF
cdr3_nt: TGTGCCAGCAGAACCCCACAGCAGAACACCGGGGAGCTGTTTTTT

d_call: TRBD1
j_call: TRBJ1-6
v_call: TRBV10-1
clone_size: -
cdr3_aa: CASSSDRGSPLHF
cdr3_nt: TGCGCCAGCAGTTCGGACAGGGGTTCACCCCTCCACTTT

d_call: -
j_call: TRBJ2-4
v_call: TRBV12-3/TRBV12-4
clone_size: many
cdr3_aa: CASSLPGNIQYF
cdr3_nt: TGTGCCAGCAGTTTACCAGGAAACATTCAGTACTTC

d_call: -
j_call: TRBJ2-5
v_call: TRBV10-3
clone_size: many
cdr3_aa: CASRQEETQYF
cdr3_nt: TGTGCCAGCCGACAGGAGGAGACCCAGTACTTC

d_call: -
j_call: TRBJ2-7
v_call: TRBV28
clone_size: many
cdr3_aa: CASRLRTRSYEQYF
cdr3_nt: TGTGCCAGCAGGCTGAGAACAAGGAGCTACGAGCAGTACTTC

d_call: TRBD1
j_call: TRBJ2-7
v_call: TRBV20-1
clone_size: -
cdr3_aa: CSARGTGENEQYF
cdr3_nt: TGCAGTGCTAGAGGGACAGGGGAAAACGAGCAGTACTTC

d_call: TRBD1
j_call: TRBJ2-7
v_call: TRBV4-1
clone_size: -
cdr3_aa: CASSRPGTGKGDEQYF
cdr3_nt: TGCGCCAGCAGCCGTCCCGGGACAGGGAAGGGTGACGAGCAGTACTTC

d_call: TRBD2
j_call: TRBJ2-5
v_call: TRBV11-2
clone_size: many
cdr3_aa: CASSLVMGGRGETQYF
cdr3_nt: TGTGCCAGCAGCTTAGTAATGGGAGGGCGAGGAGAGACCCAGTACTTC

d_call: -
j_call: TRBJ1-1
v_call: TRBV6-2/TRBV6-3
clone_size: -
cdr3_aa: CASSYSSRAATEAFF
cdr3_nt: TGTGCCAGCAGTTACTCGTCTCGCGCCGCCACTGAAGCTTTCTTT

d_call: TRBD1
j_call: TRBJ2-5
v_call: TRBV20-1
clone_size: few
cdr3_aa: CSAPRDRGLQETQYF
cdr3_nt: TGCAGTGCTCCCCGGGACAGGGGCCTCCAAGAGACCCAGTACTTC

d_call: TRBD1
j_call: TRBJ2-2
v_call: TRBV5-1
clone_size: few
cdr3_aa: CASKVLGGDTGELFF
cdr3_nt: TGCGCCAGCAAAGTCCTAGGGGGCGACACCGGGGAGCTGTTTTTT

d_call: TRBD2
j_call: TRBJ2-1
v_call: TRBV6-1
clone_size: -
cdr3_aa: CASNTAGEFGNEQFF
cdr3_nt: TGTGCCAGCAATACGGCGGGAGAATTCGGCAATGAGCAGTTCTTC

d_call: TRBD2
j_call: TRBJ2-1
v_call: TRBV27
clone_size: many
cdr3_aa: CASSLVSGTYNEQFF
cdr3_nt: TGTGCCAGCAGTTTGGTTAGCGGGACCTACAATGAGCAGTTCTTC

d_call: -
j_call: TRBJ2-1
v_call: TRBV27
clone_size: few
cdr3_aa: CASSVEGGAYNEQFF
cdr3_nt: TGTGCCAGCAGCGTAGAGGGGGGGGCCTACAATGAGCAGTTCTTC